This TCR beta chain was documented in a study of T cells in tuberculosis. Study context: T cells were selected with CD1B tetramers loaded with glucose monomycolate.

Overall study findings and caveats: A GMM-specific repertoire classifier reached about 85% accuracy, AUROC about 0.87. Smaller distances to GMM-specific TCRs suggested their expansion in active tuberculosis.

Clones were read by immunoSEQ multiplex PCR, and TCRdb kept only the in-frame ones, dropping some. Of around 38,000 clones listed, around 95% are singletons. Each clinical donor contributed on average roughly 90,000 T cells from unsorted cryopreserved PBMC. Notes on this clone: Its matching antigen is unknown.

The sequenced material came from PBMCs. This sequence was found in a donor aged 10 to 29 with latent tuberculosis or without tuberculosis infection.

CDR3 loop: CASSLTGTGGGDGYTF. The CDR3 DNA reads TGTGCCAGCAGTCTAACCGGGACAGGGGGAGGTGATGGCTACACCTTC. The gene calls are TRBV27 and TRBJ1-2; 11 bases align to TRBD1. The ends lost 5 bases at V and 6 bases at J; junction bases unmatched: 11. This CDR3 comprises 16 residues. Germline V gene data show CDR1 as MNHEY and CDR2 as SMNVEV (reference sequence).